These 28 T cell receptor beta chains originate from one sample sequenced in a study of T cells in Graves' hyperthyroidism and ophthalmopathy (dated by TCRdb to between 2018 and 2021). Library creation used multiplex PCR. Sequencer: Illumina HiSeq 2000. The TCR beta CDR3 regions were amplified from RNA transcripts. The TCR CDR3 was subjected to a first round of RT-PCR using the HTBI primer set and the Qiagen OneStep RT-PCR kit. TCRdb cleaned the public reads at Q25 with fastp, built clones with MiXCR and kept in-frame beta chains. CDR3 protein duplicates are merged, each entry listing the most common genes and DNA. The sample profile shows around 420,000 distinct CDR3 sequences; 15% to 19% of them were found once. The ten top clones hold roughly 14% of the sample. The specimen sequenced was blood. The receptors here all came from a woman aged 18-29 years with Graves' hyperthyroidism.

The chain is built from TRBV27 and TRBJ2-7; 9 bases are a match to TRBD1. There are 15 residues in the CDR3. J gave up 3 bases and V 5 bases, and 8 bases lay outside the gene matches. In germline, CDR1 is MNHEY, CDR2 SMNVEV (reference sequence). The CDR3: CASSLSPDRGYEQYF. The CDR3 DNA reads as TGTGCCAGCAGTCTAAGTCCGGACAGGGGCTACGAGCAGTACTTC.

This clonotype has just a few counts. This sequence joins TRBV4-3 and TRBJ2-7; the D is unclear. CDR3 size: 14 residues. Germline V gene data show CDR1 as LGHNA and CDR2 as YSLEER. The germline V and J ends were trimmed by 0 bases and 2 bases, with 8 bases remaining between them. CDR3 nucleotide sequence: TGCGCCAGCAGCCAAGATACGGGTACCTACGAGCAGTACTTC. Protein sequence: CASSQDTGTYEQYF.

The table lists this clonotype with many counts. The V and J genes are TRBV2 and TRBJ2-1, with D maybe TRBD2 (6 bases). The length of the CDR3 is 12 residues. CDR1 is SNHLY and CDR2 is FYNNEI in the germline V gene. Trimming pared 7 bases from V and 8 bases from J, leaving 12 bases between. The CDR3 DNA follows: TGTGCCAGCACGGGCAGGGACTATGAGCAGTTCTTC. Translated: CASTGRDYEQFF.

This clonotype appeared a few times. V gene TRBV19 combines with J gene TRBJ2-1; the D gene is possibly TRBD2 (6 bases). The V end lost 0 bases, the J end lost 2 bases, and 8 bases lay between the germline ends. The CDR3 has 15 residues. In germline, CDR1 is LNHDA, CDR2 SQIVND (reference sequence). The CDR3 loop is CASSIEEGTYNEQFF. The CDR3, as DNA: TGTGCCAGTAGTATAGAGGAGGGAACCTACAATGAGCAGTTCTTC.

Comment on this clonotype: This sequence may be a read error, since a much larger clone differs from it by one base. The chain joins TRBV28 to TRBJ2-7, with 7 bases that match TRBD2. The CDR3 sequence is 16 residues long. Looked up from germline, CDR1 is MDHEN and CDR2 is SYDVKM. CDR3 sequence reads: CASSSLTKSWDYEQCF. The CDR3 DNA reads TGTGCCAGCAGTTCGCTAACTAAATCTTGGGACTACGAGCAGTGCTTC.

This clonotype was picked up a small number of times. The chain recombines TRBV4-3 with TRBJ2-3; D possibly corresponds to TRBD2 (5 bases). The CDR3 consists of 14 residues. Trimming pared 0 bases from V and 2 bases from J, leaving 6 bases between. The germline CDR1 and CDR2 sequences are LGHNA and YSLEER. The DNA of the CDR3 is TGCGCCAGCAGCCAAGACGGGAACACAGATACGCAGTATTTT. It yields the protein CASSQDGNTDTQYF.

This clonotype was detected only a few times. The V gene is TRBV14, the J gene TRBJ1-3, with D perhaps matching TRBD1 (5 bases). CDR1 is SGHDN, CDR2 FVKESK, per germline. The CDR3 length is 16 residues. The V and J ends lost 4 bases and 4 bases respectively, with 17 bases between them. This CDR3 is CASSPTRGARGNTIYF. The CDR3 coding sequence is TGTGCCAGCAGCCCAACAAGGGGCGCAAGGGGAAACACCATATATTTT.

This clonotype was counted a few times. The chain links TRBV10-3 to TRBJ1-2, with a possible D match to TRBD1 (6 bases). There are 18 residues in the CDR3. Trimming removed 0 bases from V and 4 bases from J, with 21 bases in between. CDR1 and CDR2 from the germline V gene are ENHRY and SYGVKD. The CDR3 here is CAISESAPRGRGTYGYTF. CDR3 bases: TGTGCCATCAGTGAGTCGGCCCCCCGCGGCAGGGGAACCTATGGCTACACCTTC.

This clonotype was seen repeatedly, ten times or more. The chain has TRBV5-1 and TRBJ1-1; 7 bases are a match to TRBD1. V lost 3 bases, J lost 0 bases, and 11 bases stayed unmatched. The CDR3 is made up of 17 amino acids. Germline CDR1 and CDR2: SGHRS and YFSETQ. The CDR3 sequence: CASSSLTGELLNTEAFF. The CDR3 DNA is TGCGCCAGCAGCTCTCTAACAGGGGAACTTTTGAACACTGAAGCTTTCTTT. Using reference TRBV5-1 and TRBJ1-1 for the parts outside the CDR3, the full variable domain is KAGVTQTPRYLIKTRGQQVTLSCSPISGHRSVSWYQQTPGQGLQFLFEYFSETQRNKGNFPGRFSGRQFSNSRSEMNVSTLELGDSALYLCASSSLTGELLNTEAFFGQGTRLTVV.

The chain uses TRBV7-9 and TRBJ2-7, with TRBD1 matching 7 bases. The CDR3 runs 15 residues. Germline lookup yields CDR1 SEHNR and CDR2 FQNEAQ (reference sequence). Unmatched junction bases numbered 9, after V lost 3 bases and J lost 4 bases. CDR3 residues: CASSFGSGGIYEQYF. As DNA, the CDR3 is TGTGCCAGCAGCTTTGGTTCAGGGGGAATTTACGAGCAGTACTTC.

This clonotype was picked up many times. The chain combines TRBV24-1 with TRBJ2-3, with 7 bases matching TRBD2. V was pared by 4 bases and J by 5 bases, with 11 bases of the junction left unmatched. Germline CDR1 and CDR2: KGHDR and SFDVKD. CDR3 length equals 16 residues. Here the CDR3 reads CATSDPLAPRKDTQYF. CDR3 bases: TGTGCCACCAGTGACCCACTAGCGCCAAGAAAAGATACGCAGTATTTT.

The CDR3: CASREDGLVGIYF. DNA of the CDR3: TGTGCCAGCAGAGAGGACGGATTGGTTGGCATATATTTT. The rearrangement uses TRBV2 and TRBJ1-3; D call uncertain. Germline loops: CDR1 SNHLY, CDR2 FYNNEI. The CDR3 is 13 amino acids. The V end was cut by 6 bases, the J end by 12 bases, with 18 bases between.

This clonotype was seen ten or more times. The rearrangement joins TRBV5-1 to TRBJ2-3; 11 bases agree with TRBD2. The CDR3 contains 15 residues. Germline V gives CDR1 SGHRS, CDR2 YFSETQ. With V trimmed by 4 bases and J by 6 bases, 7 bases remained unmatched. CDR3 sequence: CASSPSGRFPDTQYF. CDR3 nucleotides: TGCGCCAGCAGCCCTAGCGGGAGGTTTCCGGATACGCAGTATTTT. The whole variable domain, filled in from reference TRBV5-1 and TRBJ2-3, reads KAGVTQTPRYLIKTRGQQVTLSCSPISGHRSVSWYQQTPGQGLQFLFEYFSETQRNKGNFPGRFSGRQFSNSRSEMNVSTLELGDSALYLCASSPSGRFPDTQYFGPGTRLTVL.

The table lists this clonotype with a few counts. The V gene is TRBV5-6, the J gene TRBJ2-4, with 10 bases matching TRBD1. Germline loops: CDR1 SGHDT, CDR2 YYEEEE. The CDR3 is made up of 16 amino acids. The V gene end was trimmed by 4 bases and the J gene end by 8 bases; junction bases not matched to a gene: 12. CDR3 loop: CASSPPRGTGADIQYF. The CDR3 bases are TGTGCCAGCAGCCCCCCGCGGGGGACAGGGGCGGACATTCAGTACTTC.

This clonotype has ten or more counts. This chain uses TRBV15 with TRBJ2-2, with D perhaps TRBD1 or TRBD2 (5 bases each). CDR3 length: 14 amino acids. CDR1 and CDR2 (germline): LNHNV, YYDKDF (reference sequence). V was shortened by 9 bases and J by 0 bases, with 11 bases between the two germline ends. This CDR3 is CATTGTTNTGELFF. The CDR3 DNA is TGTGCCACAACTGGGACCACGAACACCGGGGAGCTGTTTTTT.

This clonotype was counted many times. Written as DNA, the CDR3 is TGTGCCAGCAGCCCCCGTACAGGCTTTCGCTCCTACGAGCAGTACTTC. It is translated as CASSPRTGFRSYEQYF. V gene TRBV7-2 combines with J gene TRBJ2-7, with D perhaps TRBD1 (5 bases). Trimming stripped 5 bases from V and 0 bases from J, with 17 bases between. Germline loops: CDR1 SGHTA, CDR2 FQGNSA. The CDR3 is 16 residues long.

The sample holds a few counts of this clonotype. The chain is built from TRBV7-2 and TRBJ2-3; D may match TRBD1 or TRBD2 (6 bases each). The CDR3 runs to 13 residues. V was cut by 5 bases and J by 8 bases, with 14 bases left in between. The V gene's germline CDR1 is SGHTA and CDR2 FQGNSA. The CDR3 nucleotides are TGTGCCAGCAGCCCGGGGGCCGGGGGTACGCAGTATTTT. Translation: CASSPGAGGTQYF.

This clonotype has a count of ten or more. CDR3 sequence: CASSSIGGLQETQYF. The CDR3 DNA sequence: TGTGCCAGCAGTTCGATTGGGGGGCTACAAGAGACCCAGTACTTC. The chain joins TRBV2 to TRBJ2-5; D is tentatively TRBD1 or TRBD2 (6 bases each). The germline CDR1 and CDR2 sequences are SNHLY and FYNNEI. The CDR3 length is 15 residues. The V gene lost 5 bases and the J gene lost 2 bases, with 15 bases spanning the gap.

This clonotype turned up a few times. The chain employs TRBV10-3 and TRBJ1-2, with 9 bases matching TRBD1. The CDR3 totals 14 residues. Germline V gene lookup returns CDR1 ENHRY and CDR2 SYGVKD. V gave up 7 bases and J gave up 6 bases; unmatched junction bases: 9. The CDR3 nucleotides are TGTGCCATCACCCCCCGGGACAGGGTTGATGGCTACACCTTC. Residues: CAITPRDRVDGYTF.

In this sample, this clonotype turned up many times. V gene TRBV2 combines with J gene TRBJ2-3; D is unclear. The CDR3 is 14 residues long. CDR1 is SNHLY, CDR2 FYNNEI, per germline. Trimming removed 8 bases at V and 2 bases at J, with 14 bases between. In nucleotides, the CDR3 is TGTGCCAGCCTTTTCCCAGCGCACACAGATACGCAGTATTTT. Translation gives CASLFPAHTDTQYF.

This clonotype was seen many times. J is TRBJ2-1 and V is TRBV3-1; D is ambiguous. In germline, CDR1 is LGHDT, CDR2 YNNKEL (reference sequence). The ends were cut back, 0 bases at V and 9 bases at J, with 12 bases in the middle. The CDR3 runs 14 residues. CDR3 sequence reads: CASSQEIRPTEQFF. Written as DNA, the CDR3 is TGTGCCAGCAGCCAAGAGATAAGGCCGACTGAGCAGTTCTTC.

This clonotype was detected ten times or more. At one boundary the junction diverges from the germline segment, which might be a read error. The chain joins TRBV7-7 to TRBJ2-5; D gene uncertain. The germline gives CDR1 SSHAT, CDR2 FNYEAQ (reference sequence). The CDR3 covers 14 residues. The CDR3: CASSLYKGSETQYF. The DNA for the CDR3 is TGTGCTAGCAGCTTATATAAAGGGTCGGAGACCCAGTACTTC.

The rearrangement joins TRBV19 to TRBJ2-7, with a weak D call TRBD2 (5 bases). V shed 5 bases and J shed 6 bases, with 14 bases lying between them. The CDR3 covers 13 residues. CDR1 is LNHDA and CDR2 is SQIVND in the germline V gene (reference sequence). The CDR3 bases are TGTGCCAGTAGTTTCGGACTCTCCACCGAGCAGTACTTC. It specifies CASSFGLSTEQYF.

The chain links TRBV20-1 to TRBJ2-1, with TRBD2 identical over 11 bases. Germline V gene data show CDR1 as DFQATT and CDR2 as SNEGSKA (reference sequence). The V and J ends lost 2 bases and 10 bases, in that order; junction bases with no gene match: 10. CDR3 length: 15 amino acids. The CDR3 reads CSARLAGGRTGEQFF. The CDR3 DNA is TGCAGTGCTAGACTAGCGGGAGGCCGCACCGGCGAGCAGTTCTTC.

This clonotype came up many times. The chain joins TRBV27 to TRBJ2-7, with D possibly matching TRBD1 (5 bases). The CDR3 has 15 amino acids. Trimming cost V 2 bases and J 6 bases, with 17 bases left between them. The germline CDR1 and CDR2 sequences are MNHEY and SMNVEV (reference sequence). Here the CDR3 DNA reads TGTGCCAGCAGTTTAGTGACAAACCTGGGGCTCGAGCAGTACTTC. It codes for CASSLVTNLGLEQYF.

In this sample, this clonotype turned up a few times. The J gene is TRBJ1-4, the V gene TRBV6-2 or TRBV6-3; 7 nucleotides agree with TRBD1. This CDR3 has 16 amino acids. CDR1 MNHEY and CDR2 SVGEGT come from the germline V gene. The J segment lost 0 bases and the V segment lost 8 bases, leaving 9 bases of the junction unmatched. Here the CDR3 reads CASSGTEGSTNEKLFF. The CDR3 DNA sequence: TGTGCCAGCTCCGGGACAGAGGGATCAACTAATGAAAAACTGTTTTTT.

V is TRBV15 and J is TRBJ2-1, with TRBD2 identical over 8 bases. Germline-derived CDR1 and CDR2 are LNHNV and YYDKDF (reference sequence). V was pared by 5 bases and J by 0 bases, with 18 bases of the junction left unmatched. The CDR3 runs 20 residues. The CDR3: CATSGGLGLAGLSSYNEQFF. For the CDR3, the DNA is TGTGCCACCAGCGGTGGGCTCGGGCTAGCGGGCCTAAGCTCCTACAATGAGCAGTTCTTC.

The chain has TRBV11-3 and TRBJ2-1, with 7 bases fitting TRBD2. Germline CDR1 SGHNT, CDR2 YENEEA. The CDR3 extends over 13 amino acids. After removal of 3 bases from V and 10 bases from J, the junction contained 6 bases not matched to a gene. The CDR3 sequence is CASSFRLAGEQFF. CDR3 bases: TGTGCCAGCAGCTTCCGACTAGCCGGGGAGCAGTTCTTC.